A selection of T cell receptor beta chains follows, all from one sample in a study of blood T cell repertoires in COVID-19. Clones were sequenced by immunoSEQ multiplex PCR, and TCRdb holds only the in-frame ones, with some missing. The sample contains roughly 150,000 clones, 80% to 90% of which appear only once. The specimen sequenced was peripheral blood. These receptors were obtained from a woman in her forties or fifties in a cohort sampled during active or convalescent COVID-19. Each CDR3 is given with its conserved first and last residue. Each record gives: V gene, J gene, D gene, clone size, CDR3 DNA, CDR3 protein. D genes are given only for firm matches. Clone size is stated in some rows and not others, as once, few, many or a class when expanded.

>TRBV7-3|TRBJ1-2|-|once
TGTGCCAGCATCGTATCTCGGGGATTATACTATGGCTACACCTTC
CASIVSRGLYYGYTF
>TRBV5-1|TRBJ1-3|-|-
TGCGCCAGCAGCTTGTCAGGGATCGGAAACACCATATATTTT
CASSLSGIGNTIYF
>TRBV5-6|TRBJ2-1|TRBD2|-
TGTGCCAGCAGCCGCGGACTAGAAGGTGAGCAGTTCTTC
CASSRGLEGEQFF
>TRBV4-1|TRBJ1-1|TRBD1|-
TGCGCCAGCAGCCGGAGTGGACAGGGTATGTTCGGCACTGAAGCTTTCTTT
CASSRSGQGMFGTEAFF
>TRBV5-8|TRBJ2-1|TRBD1|-
TGTGCCAGCAGCCCGGGGACAGGGCTATCAAATGAGCAGTTCTTC
CASSPGTGLSNEQFF
>TRBV5-1|TRBJ1-3|-|-
TGCGCCAGCAGCCTTTCCGGGACATCTGGAAACACCATATATTTT
CASSLSGTSGNTIYF
>TRBV11-2|TRBJ2-5|TRBD2|few
TGTGCCAGCAGCAAGACAGGGACTAGCGGGAAGACCCAGTACTTC
CASSKTGTSGKTQYF
>TRBV7-9|TRBJ2-7|-|-
TGTGCCAGCAGCCCCAGTTCGGGGGAGCAGTACTTC
CASSPSSGEQYF
>TRBV3-1/TRBV3-2|TRBJ2-3|TRBD2|-
TGTGCCAGCTCCGGGCTACTAGCGGGGGGTGAAGGGGATACGCAGTATTTT
CASSGLLAGGEGDTQYF
>TRBV7-2|TRBJ1-2|-|-
TGTGCCAGCAGCTTAGGGCTGGGGGGAAACTATGGCTACACCTTC
CASSLGLGGNYGYTF
>TRBV9|TRBJ1-4|-|-
TGTGCCAGCAGCGTACCGGGACATCCGACAGGTTTTAATGAAAAACTGTTTTTT
CASSVPGHPTGFNEKLFF
>TRBV3-1/TRBV3-2|TRBJ2-1|TRBD2|-
TGTGCCAGCAGCCCGAGCGGGGGGAACAATGAGCAGTTCTTC
CASSPSGGNNEQFF
>TRBV4-1|TRBJ1-1|TRBD1|-
TGCGCCAGGAGGGGGCGCGGCACTGAAGCTTTCTTT
CARRGRGTEAFF
>TRBV27|TRBJ1-1|-|-
TGTGCCAGCAGTTTAATGGGGGGGACTGAAGCTTTCTTT
CASSLMGGTEAFF
>TRBV19|TRBJ1-5|-|-
TGTGCCAGTAGAAGTCGTAATATAGCTCAGCCCCAGCATTTT
CASRSRNIAQPQHF
>TRBV5-1|TRBJ2-3|TRBD2|-
TGCGCCAGCGGGTTAGCGGGGGACACAGATACGCAGTATTTT
CASGLAGDTDTQYF
>TRBV7-2|TRBJ1-2|TRBD1|-
TGTGCCAGCAGCTTAGCCGATGATATTACAGGGGTGGATGGCTACACCTTC
CASSLADDITGVDGYTF
>TRBV19|TRBJ1-5|TRBD1|-
TGTGCCACCGCTGACAGGGAAAACCAGCCCCAGCATTTT
CATADRENQPQHF
>TRBV6-4|TRBJ1-2|TRBD1|-
TGTGCCAGCAGTCCCGGGACAGGGGGTGTAGGCTACACCTTC
CASSPGTGGVGYTF
>TRBV5-6|TRBJ1-5|-|-
TGTGCCAGCAGCTCTTCTGACCGGAGGCCAAGCAATCAGCCCCAGCATTTT
CASSSSDRRPSNQPQHF
>TRBV19|TRBJ1-5|-|-
TGTGCCAGTAGTTTGGGGGCGGGGGGCCATCAGCCCCAGCATTTT
CASSLGAGGHQPQHF
>TRBV27|TRBJ1-1|-|many
TGTGCCAGCAGTCTAACCCCCAGGGCCACTGAAGCTTTCTTT
CASSLTPRATEAFF
>TRBV7-9|TRBJ1-2|TRBD1|-
TGTGCCAGCAGCTCCAGGGGGGCTAACTATGGCTACACCTTC
CASSSRGANYGYTF
>TRBV5-5|TRBJ2-6|-|once
TGTGCCAGCAGCTTCCGGGTGCCTGCTGGGGCCAACGTCCTGACTTTC
CASSFRVPAGANVLTF
>TRBV7-8|TRBJ1-6|TRBD1|-
TGTGCCAGCAGCCCGGGACAGGGGAAGGGTTCACCCCTCCACTTT
CASSPGQGKGSPLHF
>TRBV13|TRBJ2-7|TRBD1|-
TGTGCCAGCAGCCTACGGACAGGAGGCTACGAGCAGTACTTC
CASSLRTGGYEQYF
>TRBV10-1|TRBJ2-1|-|-
TGCGCCAGCAGTGAGTCGGGGGGGGGCCACTACAATGAGCAGTTCTTC
CASSESGGGHYNEQFF
>TRBV6-4|TRBJ1-6|TRBD1|-
TGTGCCAGTCGCCCTACAGGGGGAAATTCACCCCTCCACTTT
CASRPTGGNSPLHF
>TRBV3-1/TRBV3-2|TRBJ2-2|TRBD1|-
TGTGCCAGCAGCCAACCGGGACAGGGAATCACCGGGGAGCTGTTTTTT
CASSQPGQGITGELFF
>TRBV5-1|TRBJ1-3|TRBD1|-
TGCGCCAGCAGCTTGCTAGGCGGACAGGGGACTGGAAACACCATATATTTT
CASSLLGGQGTGNTIYF
>TRBV11-2|TRBJ2-7|TRBD2|-
TGTGCCAGCAGCCGTCGGCGGCTAGCGGGAGTCGAGCAGTACTTC
CASSRRRLAGVEQYF
>TRBV3-1/TRBV3-2|TRBJ1-1|TRBD1|once
TGTGCCAGCAGCCAGGGTGGACAGGGAGCTTTCTTT
CASSQGGQGAFF
>TRBV27|TRBJ2-1|TRBD2|-
TGTGCCAGCAGTAAACGGACTAGCGGGTCCTTCTCCTACAATGAGCAGTTCTTC
CASSKRTSGSFSYNEQFF
>TRBV18|TRBJ1-3|-|-
TGTGCCAGCTCACCCCCCCTGAGTCGGAGGGTCGCTGGAAACACCATATATTTT
CASSPPLSRRVAGNTIYF
>TRBV7-3|TRBJ2-7|-|-
TGTGCCAGCAGCTTATCTGGGCAGGGAACACACGAGCAGTACTTC
CASSLSGQGTHEQYF
>TRBV23-1|TRBJ1-2|-|-
TGCGCCAGCAGTCGGGAAAGGGGGTCACACTATGGCTACACCTTC
CASSRERGSHYGYTF
>TRBV5-1|TRBJ2-1|TRBD1|-
TGCGCCAGCAGCTTGGCGACAGGGGGTGAGGATGAGCAGTTCTTC
CASSLATGGEDEQFF
>TRBV11-2|TRBJ1-4|TRBD1|-
TGTGCCAGCAGCCGGGACAGGGTGGATGAAAAACTGTTTTTT
CASSRDRVDEKLFF
>TRBV5-1|TRBJ2-1|-|few
TGCGCCAGCAGCTTGGAGTCAGGGCCCTACAATGAGCAGTTCTTC
CASSLESGPYNEQFF
>TRBV5-6|TRBJ1-5|-|-
TGTGCCAGCAGCTTGGCGACGGCAGGTGATTATAGCAATCAGCCCCAGCATTTT
CASSLATAGDYSNQPQHF
>TRBV30|TRBJ1-6|TRBD1|-
TGTGCCTGGAACGGAGGGACAGGGGGGTTTAATTCACCCCTCCACTTT
CAWNGGTGGFNSPLHF
>TRBV19|TRBJ2-1|TRBD1|-
TGTGCCAGTAGTAATCGACAGGGGTGGGATGAGCAGTTCTTC
CASSNRQGWDEQFF
>TRBV7-2|TRBJ2-1|TRBD2|-
TGTGCCAGCAGCGGGAGCGGGGGGGCCTACAATGAGCAGTTCTTC
CASSGSGGAYNEQFF
>TRBV10-1|TRBJ2-1|TRBD2|-
TGCGCCAGCCAAGCGGGAGGGGGGGCGCTACAGTTCTTC
CASQAGGGALQFF
>TRBV11-2|TRBJ1-5|-|-
TGTGCCAGCAGCCGGCAGGGCAATCAGCCCCAGCATTTT
CASSRQGNQPQHF
>TRBV5-1|TRBJ1-6|-|-
TGCGCCAGCAGCTTGGAGGGAGGGGTTAATTCACCCCTCCACTTT
CASSLEGGVNSPLHF
>TRBV9|TRBJ1-2|TRBD1|-
TGTGCCAGCAGCGTAGATGGACAGGGGAGGTATGGCTACACCTTC
CASSVDGQGRYGYTF
>TRBV9|TRBJ2-1|TRBD2|-
TGTGCCAGCAGCCTTTATCTAGCGGGACACAATGAGCAGTTCTTC
CASSLYLAGHNEQFF
>TRBV27|TRBJ1-6|-|-
TGTGCCAGCAGTTCCATAGACAGTTACTATAATTCACCCCTCCACTTT
CASSSIDSYYNSPLHF
>TRBV19|TRBJ1-6|-|-
TGTGCCAGTAGTATCGCACAGGGCGAGTCACCCCTCCACTTT
CASSIAQGESPLHF
>TRBV7-3|TRBJ2-2|-|-
TGTGCCAGCAGCTTAACATCGCGGCGGGGTGGGAACACCGGGGAGCTGTTTTTT
CASSLTSRRGGNTGELFF
>TRBV9|TRBJ1-3|TRBD1|-
TGTGCCAGCAGCGCCGGGACAGGACACTCTGGAAACACCATATATTTT
CASSAGTGHSGNTIYF
>TRBV29-1|TRBJ2-1|-|-
TGCAGCGTCGCGGGGATTTCAAGGAGCAACAATGAGCAGTTCTTC
CSVAGISRSNNEQFF
>TRBV9|TRBJ2-2|-|-
TGTGCCAGCAGCCCAGGGGTCACCGGGGAGCTGTTTTTT
CASSPGVTGELFF
>TRBV15|TRBJ1-5|-|few
TGTGCCACCAGCAGAGATCTGGAGGGGCCCCAGCATTTT
CATSRDLEGPQHF
>TRBV9|TRBJ1-3|TRBD1|once
TGTGCCAGCAGAACCGGGACAGGGGACCTCTCTGGAAACACCATATATTTT
CASRTGTGDLSGNTIYF
>TRBV7-9|TRBJ1-5|-|-
TGTGCCAGCAGCTTAACAACAGGACCCGGCAATCAGCCCCAGCATTTT
CASSLTTGPGNQPQHF
>TRBV19|TRBJ2-1|-|-
TGTGCCAGTAGTATGTCGGGGGGCGAGTACAATGAGCAGTTCTTC
CASSMSGGEYNEQFF
>TRBV5-1|TRBJ1-4|TRBD1|-
TGCGCCAGCAGCTTAGGACAGGGGAGTGAAAAACTGTTTTTT
CASSLGQGSEKLFF